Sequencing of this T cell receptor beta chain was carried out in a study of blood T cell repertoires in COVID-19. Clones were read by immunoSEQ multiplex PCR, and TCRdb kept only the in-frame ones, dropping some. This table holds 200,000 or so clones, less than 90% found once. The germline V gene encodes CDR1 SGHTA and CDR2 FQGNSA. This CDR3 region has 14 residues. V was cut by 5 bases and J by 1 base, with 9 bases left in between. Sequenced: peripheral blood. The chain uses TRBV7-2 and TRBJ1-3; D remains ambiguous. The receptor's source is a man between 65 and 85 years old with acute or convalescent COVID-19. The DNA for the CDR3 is TGTGCCAGCAGCCCCTCCGGTTCTGGAAACACCATATATTTT. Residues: CASSPSGSGNTIYF.